This T cell receptor beta chain originates from a study of neurological immune-mediated disorders. Study overall: Of the 35 or so patients who had multiple sclerosis, roughly 31 had the relapsing-remitting form and 3 had the secondary progressive form. Study-wide results and caveats: The multiple sclerosis repertoire cluster had no association with any clinical or MRI feature.

The CDR3 is 14 amino acids. The germline V gene encodes CDR1 MGHDK and CDR2 SYGVNS. Trimming cost V 3 bases and J 0 bases, with 9 bases left between them. The sample holds many counts of this clonotype. Its antigen remains unknown. Synthesis of cDNA was carried out by template-switch 5'RACE. The reaction used 10-nucleotide random UMIs. MiXCR was run by TCRdb on the 5' RACE reads, yielding one entry per CDR3 protein. The sample shows tens of thousands of distinct CDR3 sequences, more than 3.5% of them seen only once. The origin of this receptor is a middle-aged man with multiple sclerosis. The rearrangement links TRBV25-1 to TRBJ2-7; no firm D call. Sequenced: PBMCs. The CDR3 nucleotides are TGTGCCAGCAGTGATTATGACAACTCCTACGAGCAGTACTTC. It encodes CASSDYDNSYEQYF.